These 30 T cell receptor beta chains originate from one sample sequenced in a study of metastatic and nonmetastatic thyroid tumors. TCRdb ran MiXCR on the PCR reads. The data contain some 31,000 clones, roughly a fifth of them singletons. Thyroid surgery was performed in patients who had received no treatment beforehand. Sequencing input: blood. The receptors were gathered from a female donor with papillary thyroid cancer or a benign thyroid nodule (not recorded which). Some clones in this sample may be carry-over from other donors' samples.

This clone was observed many times. The gene calls are TRBV6-1 and TRBJ1-1, with no clear D. The germline V and J ends were trimmed by 4 bases and 0 bases, with 6 bases remaining between them. The CDR3 extends over 13 amino acids. Germline lookup yields CDR1 MNHNS and CDR2 SASEGT. This chain's CDR3 is CASSVRLNTEAFF. The CDR3 bases are TGTGCCAGCAGTGTCAGATTGAACACTGAAGCTTTCTTT.

On this clone itself: One end of the junction varies from germline; a read error may be responsible. The chain employs TRBV6-2 or TRBV6-3 and TRBJ2-5; tentatively, D is TRBD1 (5 bases). Germline assignment: CDR1 MNHEY and CDR2 SVGEGT. The CDR3 is made up of 12 amino acids. The CDR3 sequence is CASRGPDGVQNF. The CDR3 region has the DNA TGTGCCAGCAGGGGGCCGGACGGAGTCCAGAACTTC.

This clone is termed medium-sized (0.01 to 0.1%). The gene calls are TRBV6-1 and TRBJ2-1; 7 nucleotides align to TRBD1. The germline CDR1 and CDR2 sequences are MNHNS and SASEGT. The CDR3 has 15 residues. V dropped 3 bases and J dropped 8; count of bases not matched to a gene: 10. CDR3 sequence: CASSDTGVRGDEQFF. The CDR3 DNA reads as TGTGCCAGCAGTGACACAGGGGTTCGAGGCGATGAGCAGTTCTTC.

This clone was counted many times. The chain joins TRBV6-5 to TRBJ1-1; D is ambiguous. The CDR3 has 13 residues. Germline V gives CDR1 MNHEY, CDR2 SVGAGI. V lost 1 base and J lost 1, with 4 bases in between. CDR3 region: CASSYWGNTEAFF. Written as DNA, the CDR3 is TGTGCCAGCAGTTACTGGGGGAACACTGAAGCTTTCTTT.

The V and J genes are TRBV7-8 and TRBJ2-1; 9 nucleotides align to TRBD1. CDR3 length equals 14 residues. The J segment lost 8 bases and the V segment lost 5 bases, leaving 7 bases of the junction unmatched. Germline V lookup: CDR1 SGHVS, CDR2 FQNEAQ. The CDR3 is CASSTGQGFYEQFF. The CDR3 DNA reads TGTGCCAGCAGCACGGGACAGGGTTTTTATGAGCAGTTCTTC.

The CDR3 nucleotides are TGCAGTGCTAGAGATCCCGGGGGTGGTGAAAAACTGTTTTTT. It yields the protein CSARDPGGGEKLFF. The chain carries TRBV20-1 and TRBJ1-4; tentatively, D is TRBD1 (5 bases). Trimming removed 0 bases from V and 7 bases from J, with 12 bases in between. The CDR3 loop spans 14 amino acids. CDR1 and CDR2 (germline): DFQATT, SNEGSKA (reference sequence).

This clone was observed many times. This rearrangement joins TRBV5-1 to TRBJ2-7; 14 bases map to TRBD2. Unmatched junction bases numbered 6, after V lost 0 bases and J lost 1 base. The germline CDR1 and CDR2 sequences are SGHRS and YFSETQ. CDR3 length: 18 residues. This CDR3 reads CASSLGTSGGLASYEQYF. For the CDR3, the DNA is TGCGCCAGCAGCTTGGGGACTAGCGGGGGGTTGGCGTCCTACGAGCAGTACTTC.

This clone was picked up many times. This rearrangement joins TRBV6-1 to TRBJ1-2, with a weak D call TRBD1 (6 bases). Trimming removed 7 bases from V and 4 bases from J, with 16 bases in between. There are 14 residues in the CDR3. Germline CDR1 is MNHNS and CDR2 is SASEGT. CDR3 amino acids: CASIKQAGAYGYTF. DNA of the CDR3: TGTGCCAGCATTAAACAGGCAGGGGCCTATGGCTACACCTTC.

This clone is classed as medium-sized. The chain carries TRBV6-1 and TRBJ2-2; D remains unclear. This CDR3 is 16 amino acids long. The V gene's germline CDR1 is MNHNS and CDR2 SASEGT. V lost 3 bases, J lost 3 bases, and 14 bases lay in between. The CDR3 spells CASSDHSTSDTGELFF. The CDR3 bases are TGTGCCAGCAGTGACCACAGCACCTCGGACACCGGGGAGCTGTTTTTT.

The chain carries TRBV7-6 and TRBJ2-7; 10 bases are shared with TRBD1. The V and J ends lost 6 bases and 1 base, in that order; junction bases with no gene match: 3. The CDR3 totals 14 residues. Germline CDR1 reads SGHVS; CDR2 reads FNYEAQ. The CDR3 DNA reads TGTGCCAGCAGTTGGGACAGGGGTTCCTACGAGCAGTACTTC. Protein: CASSWDRGSYEQYF.

This clone was counted at least ten times. This chain links TRBV6-5 with TRBJ1-1; no definite D call. Trimming left V 2 bases short and J 1 base short, with 2 bases between. The germline V gene has CDR1 MNHEY and CDR2 SVGAGI. The length of the CDR3 is 12 residues. The CDR3 is CASSYPNTEAFF. CDR3 coding DNA: TGTGCCAGCAGTTACCCGAACACTGAAGCTTTCTTT.

This clone was found many times. The chain uses TRBV6-5 and TRBJ1-5; tentative D call: TRBD1 (5 bases). The CDR3 length is 15 residues. Germline V lookup: CDR1 MNHEY, CDR2 SVGAGI. V was trimmed by 3 bases and J by 3 bases, leaving 12 bases between them. The CDR3, as DNA: TGTGCCAGCAGTTATACGGGGGGTAACAATCAGCCCCAGCATTTT. It is translated as CASSYTGGNNQPQHF.

This clone was observed a few times. J is TRBJ1-1 and V is TRBV27; TRBD1 agrees at 7 bases. Germline V CDR1 and CDR2: MNHEY, SMNVEV (reference sequence). J was trimmed by 3 bases and V by 5 bases; bases with no gene match: 9. This CDR3 contains 15 residues. The CDR3 region has the DNA TGTGCCAGCAGTGCTCGACAGGGTCGGGACACTGAAGCTTTCTTT. It translates to CASSARQGRDTEAFF.

The genes are TRBV6-1 and TRBJ2-7, with 9 positions matching TRBD2. CDR3 length: 14 residues. The V gene end was trimmed by 5 bases and the J gene end by 6 bases; junction bases not matched to a gene: 8. Looked up from germline, CDR1 is MNHNS and CDR2 is SASEGT. The chain's CDR3 is CASSLAGTGREQYF. CDR3 bases: TGTGCCAGCAGTCTAGCGGGAACGGGGCGCGAGCAGTACTTC.

This clone qualifies as medium-sized. CDR3 in DNA: TGTGCCAGCAGCGTAGAGGGACAGGGGTTCTACGAGCAGTACTTC. Translating it yields CASSVEGQGFYEQYF. J is TRBJ2-7 and V is TRBV7-2; 10 bases are shared with TRBD1. The germline V gene encodes CDR1 SGHTA and CDR2 FQGNSA. The CDR3 is made up of 15 amino acids. V lost 5 bases, J lost 3 bases, and 7 bases stayed unmatched.

This clone is medium-sized (0.01 to 0.1%) in the sample. The chain links TRBV20-1 to TRBJ2-7, with a tentative D call TRBD1 (6 bases). This CDR3 is 13 amino acids long. Trimming removed 6 bases from V and 5 bases from J, with 17 bases in between. Germline CDR1 DFQATT, CDR2 SNEGSKA (reference sequence). CDR3 sequence (DNA): TGCAGTGCGACCTTTTTAGAGGGGGACGAGCAGTACTTC. Protein sequence: CSATFLEGDEQYF.

This clone appeared many times. DNA of the CDR3: TGTGCCAGCAGCCAGGGGACAGGGGGCGAATATGGCTACACCTTC. Protein product: CASSQGTGGEYGYTF. V is TRBV4-2 and J is TRBJ1-2, with 12 positions matching TRBD1. The CDR3 covers 15 residues. Germline CDR1 is LGHNA and CDR2 is YNFKEQ. The V gene end was trimmed by 3 bases and the J gene end by 5 bases; junction bases not matched to a gene: 4.

The table lists this clone with many counts. The gene calls are TRBV7-2 and TRBJ1-2; 9 nucleotides match TRBD1. V lost 5 bases, J lost 6 bases, and 4 bases stayed unmatched. From germline, CDR1 is SGHTA and CDR2 FQGNSA. The CDR3 runs to 13 residues. CDR3 residues: CASSQGQGHGYTF. CDR3 sequence (DNA): TGTGCCAGCAGCCAGGGACAGGGCCATGGCTACACCTTC.

V and J are TRBV11-3 and TRBJ1-5; 8 bases align to TRBD1. V was clipped by 5 bases and J by 4 bases; unmatched bases: 10. Germline V gene data show CDR1 as SGHNT and CDR2 as YENEEA. The CDR3 length is 16 residues. The CDR3 here is CASSPDRGVGNQPQHF. For the CDR3, the DNA is TGTGCCAGCAGCCCAGACAGGGGAGTAGGGAATCAGCCCCAGCATTTT.

This clone was seen a few times. The chain recombines TRBV19 with TRBJ2-7, with D possibly TRBD2 on 6 matching bases. CDR1 and CDR2 (germline): LNHDA, SQIVND (reference sequence). V was clipped by 4 bases and J by 2 bases, with 12 bases between them. The CDR3 loop spans 14 amino acids. The CDR3 DNA reads TGTGCCAGTAGTACCCAAACGGGAGCCTACGAGCAGTACTTC. It is translated as CASSTQTGAYEQYF.

The count of this clone is one. J is TRBJ2-7 and V is TRBV7-2, with D perhaps TRBD2 (7 bases). Trimming took off 7 bases at V and 6 bases at J, with 19 bases between the two ends. The CDR3 is 14 amino acids. CDR1 and CDR2 from the germline V gene are SGHTA and FQGNSA. CDR3 coding DNA: TGTGCCAGCACCCTAGGGGGAGGGCCGGGCGAGCAGTACTTC. It yields the protein CASTLGGGPGEQYF.

The genes are TRBV14 and TRBJ2-1; 12 positions match TRBD2. In germline, CDR1 is SGHDN, CDR2 FVKESK. The CDR3 covers 16 residues. The V and J ends lost 4 bases and 2 bases, in that order; junction bases with no gene match: 3. The CDR3 DNA sequence: TGTGCCAGCAGCCGTCGGACTAGCGGGACCTACAATGAGCAGTTCTTC. Translated, it gives CASSRRTSGTYNEQFF.

This clone has a count of ten or more. V and J are TRBV5-6 and TRBJ2-5; 7 bases match TRBD1. This CDR3 comprises 14 residues. The V and J ends lost 2 bases and 3 bases, in that order; junction bases with no gene match: 4. Germline values: CDR1 SGHDT, CDR2 YYEEEE. In nucleotides, the CDR3 is TGTGCCAGCAGCTTTCGACAGGGTAAAGAGACCCAGTACTTC. Amino acid sequence: CASSFRQGKETQYF.

The chain uses TRBV11-2 and TRBJ2-2; 8 positions agree with TRBD2. Losses at the gene ends were 1 base for V and 4 bases for J; bases not matched to a gene: 8. There are 17 residues in the CDR3. Germline CDR1 and CDR2: SGHAT and FQNNGV. The CDR3 DNA reads TGTGCCAGCAGCTTAGGAGACGGACTAGCTCCCACCGGGGAGCTGTTTTTT. Its translation is CASSLGDGLAPTGELFF.

This clone appeared many times. The genes are TRBV2 and TRBJ2-2; 7 bases match TRBD2. V dropped 6 bases and J dropped 0; count of bases not matched to a gene: 1. Germline V gene lookup returns CDR1 SNHLY and CDR2 FYNNEI. The CDR3 totals 14 residues. CDR3 residues: CASRREPNTGELFF. CDR3 DNA sequence: TGTGCCAGCAGGCGGGAGCCGAACACCGGGGAGCTGTTTTTT.

About this clone: Its ends do not fully match the called genes, so a read error is possible. V is TRBV4-1 and J is TRBJ1-1, with no clear D. From germline, CDR1 is MGHRA and CDR2 YSYEKL. The CDR3 has 13 amino acids. Written as DNA, the CDR3 is TGCGCCAGCAACCAAGATCGGGGTGGGGAAGCTTTCTTT. Amino acids: CASNQDRGGEAFF.

This clone was recorded at least ten times. V gene TRBV7-3 combines with J gene TRBJ2-5, with a tentative D call TRBD1 (5 bases). CDR3 size: 16 residues. Germline CDR1 reads SGHTA; CDR2 reads FQGTGA. V was shortened by 5 bases and J by 1 base, with 17 bases between the two germline ends. The CDR3 coding sequence is TGTGCCAGCAGCCCCTCCCCCGTGACAGCCCAAGAGACCCAGTACTTC. Protein sequence: CASSPSPVTAQETQYF.

This clone was seen many times. The V and J genes are TRBV3-1 and TRBJ1-1; D is uncertain. Trimming removed 1 base at V and 7 bases at J, with 13 bases between. The germline V gene encodes CDR1 LGHDT and CDR2 YNNKEL (reference sequence). The CDR3 runs 14 residues. In DNA, the CDR3 is TGTGCCAGCAGCCAAGGAATCGTGGTTGGTGAAGCTTTCTTT. Translation: CASSQGIVVGEAFF.

The genes are TRBV6-1 and TRBJ2-1; tentative D call: TRBD1 (6 bases). Trimming left V 5 bases short and J 2 bases short, with 10 bases between. CDR3 size: 14 residues. Germline CDR1 is MNHNS and CDR2 is SASEGT. The CDR3 DNA reads TGTGCCAGCAGTCCCTGGACAGCCTACAATGAGCAGTTCTTC. It encodes CASSPWTAYNEQFF.

This clone was detected ten times or more. The chain combines TRBV5-1 with TRBJ2-2; maybe TRBD1 (5 bases). This CDR3 is built from 15 residues. Germline V lookup: CDR1 SGHRS, CDR2 YFSETQ. Trimming cost V 4 bases and J 3 bases, with 13 bases left between them. The CDR3 is CASSLAPQDTGELFF. CDR3 bases: TGCGCCAGCAGCCTGGCACCACAGGACACCGGGGAGCTGTTTTTT.